This note documents a single T cell receptor (beta chain) sequence. The data are from a study of blood T cell repertoires in COVID-19. Study details: The origin of the acute and convalescent COVID-19 samples was the United States, Italy and Spain. T cells, B-cell-depleted T cells, or PBMCs supplied cDNA or gDNA.

This study enrolled people aged 18 to 89 from under 25 US geographic areas. Participants' own reports of clinical history determined their cohort assignment. TCRdb keeps only in-frame clones here, not all; method: immunoSEQ multiplex PCR. The sample consists of a few hundred thousand clones, 91% of them appearing once. V was trimmed by 0 bases and J by 14 bases, leaving 12 bases between them. Germline lookup yields CDR1 SGHDT and CDR2 YYEEEE. This CDR3 spans 12 amino acids. The chain uses TRBV5-6 and TRBJ2-1, with D possibly TRBD1 on 6 matching bases. This clonotype was sampled from a woman in her thirties or forties who had been exposed to COVID-19. Sequencing used PBMCs or T cells enriched from blood (not recorded which). CDR3 in DNA: TGTGCCAGCAGCTTGGTTACAGGGAGTAAGTTCTTC. Protein sequence: CASSLVTGSKFF.